These 15 T cell receptor beta chains were all obtained from the same sample, sequenced in a study of T-cell reconstitution after alpha-beta-depleted transplantation in children. As it was prepared, the TCRbeta library received unique molecular identifiers. A single record per CDR3 protein comes from TCRdb applying MiXCR to the PCR reads. In the table there are around 450,000 distinct CDR3 sequences, roughly 43% of which are singletons. The sample in question was PBMCs, obtained before TCRalphabeta/CD19-depleted stem cell transplant. The source of these receptors is a girl aged 2 to 10 with aplastic anemia, due to receive a stem cell transplant.

The chain is built from TRBV6-6 and TRBJ2-7; D is possibly TRBD1 (7 bases). V lost 9 bases and J lost 3, with 12 bases in between. This CDR3 has 12 residues. The V gene's germline CDR1 is MNHNY and CDR2 SVGAGI (reference sequence). The CDR3 here is CASRQGLYEQYF. The CDR3 DNA reads TGTGCCAGTAGACAGGGACTCTACGAGCAGTACTTC.

The sample holds a few counts of this clonotype. CDR3 nucleotides: TGCGCCAGCGCGTGGGATTCCGTCTACAATGAGCAGTTCTTC. This gives the protein CASAWDSVYNEQFF. J is TRBJ2-1 and V is TRBV5-1; D is unresolved. The CDR3 length is 14 residues. The ends were cut back, 7 bases at V and 3 bases at J, with 14 bases in the middle. Germline CDR1 and CDR2: SGHRS and YFSETQ.

The V gene is TRBV20-1, the J gene TRBJ2-1; D unresolved. The V gene lost 2 bases and the J gene lost 1 base, with 18 bases spanning the gap. The germline gives CDR1 DFQATT, CDR2 SNEGSKA (reference sequence). CDR3 length equals 17 residues. DNA for the CDR3: TGCAGTGCTAGACAGGCGAACTCTTACTTGTCCTACAATGAGCAGTTCTTC. This sequence encodes CSARQANSYLSYNEQFF.

At least ten counts were recorded for this clonotype. The rearrangement joins TRBV20-1 to TRBJ1-4; tentative D call: TRBD1 (5 bases). Germline V CDR1 and CDR2: DFQATT, SNEGSKA (reference sequence). The CDR3 extends over 13 amino acids. Trimming removed 3 bases at V and 7 bases at J, with 12 bases between. The CDR3 coding sequence is TGCAGTGCTAGTCGACAGACGATTGAAAAACTGTTTTTT. The encoded protein is CSASRQTIEKLFF.

This clonotype was seen ten or more times. V is TRBV15 and J is TRBJ2-1, with 8 bases matching TRBD2. Per the germline V gene, CDR1 is LNHNV and CDR2 is YYDKDF (reference sequence). V shed 1 base, J shed 7 bases, and the junction held 12 bases outside the gene matches. There are 17 residues in the CDR3. The CDR3 DNA reads TGTGCCACCAGCAGAGGTCAAACCGGGCTAGCGGGTAATGAGCAGTTCTTC. This translates into CATSRGQTGLAGNEQFF.

The V gene is TRBV5-4, the J gene TRBJ2-4; TRBD1 agrees at 7 bases. This CDR3 has 16 residues. Germline loops: CDR1 SGHNT, CDR2 YYREEE (reference sequence). V was clipped by 0 bases and J by 2 bases; unmatched bases: 5. This CDR3 reads CASSLDRGSPKNIQYF. CDR3 bases: TGTGCCAGCAGCTTGGACAGGGGATCCCCCAAAAACATTCAGTACTTC.

Ten or more counts support this clonotype. The chain uses TRBV28 and TRBJ1-2; TRBD1 matches 9 bases. The CDR3 has 16 residues. Germline V gives CDR1 MDHEN, CDR2 SYDVKM. The V and J ends lost 1 base and 4 bases, in that order; junction bases with no gene match: 7. The CDR3 region has the DNA TGTGCCAGCAGTTTATCATGGACAGGGGAGGCCTATGGCTACACCTTC. It specifies CASSLSWTGEAYGYTF.

The chain is built from TRBV28 and TRBJ2-5, with 7 bases fitting TRBD2. Germline assignment: CDR1 MDHEN and CDR2 SYDVKM. The CDR3 has 13 residues. The J segment lost 4 bases and the V segment lost 6 bases, leaving 5 bases of the junction unmatched. CDR3 DNA sequence: TGTGCCAGCAGCACACTAGCGCCAGAGACCCAGTACTTC. Protein sequence: CASSTLAPETQYF.

The chain recombines TRBV7-2 with TRBJ2-7, with TRBD2 matching 14 bases. Germline values: CDR1 SGHTA, CDR2 FQGNSA. J was trimmed by 4 bases and V by 3 bases; bases with no gene match: 2. CDR3 length equals 15 residues. CDR3 bases: TGTGCCAGCAGCTTGACTAGCGGGGGGGTTTACGAGCAGTACTTC. Its protein product is CASSLTSGGVYEQYF.

This clonotype came up many times. The rearrangement joins TRBV11-2 to TRBJ2-1, with D possibly TRBD1 on 5 matching bases. CDR1 and CDR2 (germline): SGHAT, FQNNGV. V was cut by 5 bases and J by 6 bases, with 11 bases left in between. The CDR3 is made up of 13 amino acids. The CDR3 DNA sequence: TGTGCCAGCAGCCAGCCAGGGTTCAATGAGCAGTTCTTC. Protein product: CASSQPGFNEQFF. The whole variable domain, filled in from reference TRBV11-2 and TRBJ2-1, reads EAGVAQSPRYKIIEKRQSVAFWCNPISGHATLYWYQQILGQGPKLLIQFQNNGVVDDSQLPKDRFSAERLKGVDSTLKIQPAKLEDSAVYLCASSQPGFNEQFFGPGTRLTVL.

This chain connects TRBV23-1 to TRBJ2-7; no firm D call. TRBV23-1 is an ORF for which the function is uncertain. V lost 0 bases and J lost 6, with 15 bases in between. The CDR3 contains 15 residues. The CDR3: CASSQSCGLRAEQYF. The CDR3 DNA reads TGCGCCAGCAGTCAATCGTGCGGCCTTAGAGCCGAGCAGTACTTC.

V and J are TRBV10-1 and TRBJ2-3, with 13 nucleotides matching TRBD2. V was pared by 6 bases and J by 5 bases, with 8 bases of the junction left unmatched. CDR3 size: 16 residues. From germline, CDR1 is WNHNN and CDR2 SYGVQD (reference sequence). The CDR3 is CASSPSRTSGRDTQYF. CDR3 DNA: TGCGCCAGCAGCCCCTCGAGGACTAGCGGGAGAGATACGCAGTATTTT.

Details on this clonotype: This clone may be a read error of a much larger clone one base away. V and J are TRBV7-9 and TRBJ2-1; D perhaps matches TRBD2 (5 bases). V was trimmed by 5 bases and J by 0 bases, leaving 11 bases between them. Germline assignment: CDR1 SEHNR and CDR2 FQNEAQ (reference sequence). The CDR3 loop spans 15 amino acids. The CDR3 coding sequence is TGTGCCAGCAGCCATAGCGAGACCTCCTACAATGAGCAGTTCTTC. It specifies CASSHSETSYNEQFF.

This chain connects TRBV20-1 to TRBJ2-1, with D perhaps matching TRBD1 (6 bases). Germline V CDR1 and CDR2: DFQATT, SNEGSKA (reference sequence). The ends were cut back, 2 bases at V and 9 bases at J, with 17 bases in the middle. The CDR3 has 14 amino acids. The CDR3 region has the DNA TGCAGTGCTAGATCTGGTACAGGGCAGCCTGAGCAGTTCTTC. Translation: CSARSGTGQPEQFF.

This clonotype has a count of ten or more. V usage is TRBV27 and J usage is TRBJ2-1; 12 bases are shared with TRBD2. V was clipped by 5 bases and J by 4 bases; unmatched bases: 9. This CDR3 has 17 residues. The germline CDR1 and CDR2 sequences are MNHEY and SMNVEV (reference sequence). CDR3 loop: CASSPGLAGGFYNEQFF. In DNA form, the CDR3 reads TGTGCCAGCAGTCCGGGACTAGCGGGTGGATTTTACAATGAGCAGTTCTTC.